These T cell receptor beta chains were read from a single sample in a study of naive CD8 T cells in extremely preterm neonates. Produced via immunoSEQ multiplex PCR; TCRdb's table is partial and in-frame only. The sample consists of roughly 5,000 clones, approximately 97% of them appearing once. What was sequenced was naive CD8+ T cells from cord blood. All receptors come from a newborn in good health. CDR3s include the opening cysteine and the closing phenylalanine or tryptophan. The order of the fields is clone size, V gene, J gene, D gene, CDR3 DNA, CDR3 protein. A D gene is named only where the DNA matches it firmly. Clone size is given for some rows only: seen once, a few or many times, or a class if the clone is expanded.

NA,TRBV2,TRBJ2-7,TRBD2,TGTGCCAGCAGTTCCGGGACTAGCGGTTCCTACGAGCAGTACTTC,CASSSGTSGSYEQYF
NA,TRBV7-6,TRBJ1-5,TRBD1,TGTGCCAGCAGCTTAGACAGGGGGAAAGCCCAGCATTTT,CASSLDRGKAQHF
NA,TRBV20-1,TRBJ2-1,NA,TGCAGTGCTTCCTTGTACAATGAGCAGTTCTTC,CSASLYNEQFF
NA,TRBV10-3,TRBJ1-1,TRBD1,TGTGCCATCAGTGAGGTGACAGGGGACACTGAAGCTTTCTTT,CAISEVTGDTEAFF
once,TRBV7-2,TRBJ2-2,NA,TGTGCCAGCAGCCCCCTCCGGGTTACCGGGGAGCTGTTTTTT,CASSPLRVTGELFF
NA,TRBV19,TRBJ1-5,NA,TGTGCCAGTAGTATTCCGTGGGGAGATCAGCCCCAGCATTTT,CASSIPWGDQPQHF
NA,TRBV14,TRBJ2-7,NA,TGTGCCAGCAGCCAAGCCAGGGGCGAGCAGTACTTC,CASSQARGEQYF
NA,TRBV4-2,TRBJ2-7,TRBD2,TGTGCCAGCAGCCAAGGACTAGCGAGCTCCTACGAGCAGTACTTC,CASSQGLASSYEQYF
NA,TRBV6-6,TRBJ2-1,TRBD2,TGTGCCAGCAGTCAAGAGCGGGGGGGCTACAATGAGCAGTTCTTC,CASSQERGGYNEQFF
NA,TRBV7-9,TRBJ2-1,NA,TGTGCCAGCAGCCAGAAAGATGAGCAGTTCTTC,CASSQKDEQFF
NA,TRBV7-2,TRBJ2-5,NA,TGTGCCAGCAGCCCTAGGCGAGAGACCCAGTACTTC,CASSPRRETQYF
NA,TRBV5-6,TRBJ2-6,NA,TGTGCCAGCAAACAGGGTGGGGCCAACGTCCTGACTTTC,CASKQGGANVLTF
NA,TRBV4-3,TRBJ2-2,NA,TGCGCCAGCAGCCAAGATGGGACAAACACCGGGGAGCTGTTTTTT,CASSQDGTNTGELFF
NA,TRBV10-3,TRBJ2-1,TRBD2,TGTGCCATCAGCCTGACTAGCGGGAGGGCCTCTACAAATGAGCAGTTCTTC,CAISLTSGRASTNEQFF
once,TRBV11-2,TRBJ2-1,TRBD1,TGTGCCAGCTTTCCGGGACAGGGCTACAATGAGCAGTTCTTC,CASFPGQGYNEQFF
NA,TRBV5-6,TRBJ1-2,TRBD1,TGTGCCAGCAGCAAGGGACAGTCTAACTATGGCTACACCTTC,CASSKGQSNYGYTF
NA,TRBV4-3,TRBJ2-1,TRBD2,TGCGCCAGCAGCCAACCAGGACTAGCGGACAATGAGCAGTTCTTC,CASSQPGLADNEQFF
NA,TRBV28,TRBJ2-3,NA,TGTGCCAGCAGTTCCCCACTAGCTCTCACAGATACGCAGTATTTT,CASSSPLALTDTQYF
NA,TRBV15,TRBJ1-2,TRBD1,TGTGCCACCAGCAGAGGAGAGGGGACAGGGAAACGCCCTTATGGCTACACCTTC,CATSRGEGTGKRPYGYTF
NA,TRBV11-2,TRBJ2-7,NA,TGTGCCAGCAGCTTAGACACCTACGAGCAGTACTTC,CASSLDTYEQYF
NA,TRBV7-9,TRBJ2-7,TRBD1,TGTGCCAGCAGCTTACCCTCGGGACAGGGGAGCTCCTACGAGCAGTACTTC,CASSLPSGQGSSYEQYF
NA,TRBV10-2,TRBJ1-1,NA,TGCGCCAGCAGGGTCAGGTTGAACACTGAAGCTTTCTTT,CASRVRLNTEAFF
NA,TRBV7-9,TRBJ1-5,NA,TGTGCCAGCAGCTTAGGGGGGCGTAATCAGCCCCAGCATTTT,CASSLGGRNQPQHF
NA,TRBV10-1,TRBJ2-1,TRBD2,TGCGCCAGCAGTGAGTCGGGGACTAGCTCCTACAATGAGCAGTTCTTC,CASSESGTSSYNEQFF
NA,TRBV7-2,TRBJ2-1,TRBD1,TGTGCCAGCAGCCCCGACGAGGGGGCCTCCTACAATGAGCAGTTCTTC,CASSPDEGASYNEQFF
NA,TRBV6-4,TRBJ1-3,TRBD1,TGTGCCAGCGCCCCCGGGACAGGGGATCCATCTGGAAACACCATATATTTT,CASAPGTGDPSGNTIYF
NA,TRBV29-1,TRBJ2-2,NA,TGCAGCGTCCTCTGGTACAGGGCGAACACCGGGGAGCTGTTTTTT,CSVLWYRANTGELFF
NA,TRBV7-2,TRBJ2-2,NA,TGTGCCAGCAAAAAAGGGGGGGGAGGGCCCTCCGGGGAGCTGTTTTTT,CASKKGGGGPSGELFF
NA,TRBV13,TRBJ1-1,NA,TGTGCCAGCACCGAGGGAGGGGAAAACACTGAAGCTTTCTTT,CASTEGGENTEAFF
NA,TRBV5-1,TRBJ2-5,TRBD2,TGCGCCAGCAGCACAGCTAGCGGGGGGGTCCCCGAGACCCAGTACTTC,CASSTASGGVPETQYF
NA,TRBV7-3,TRBJ1-1,TRBD1,TGTGCCAGCAGCTCAGGGGACAGGGCGAACACTGAAGCTTTCTTT,CASSSGDRANTEAFF